These 27 T cell receptor beta chains share one sample of origin, sequenced in a study of metastatic and nonmetastatic thyroid tumors. Using MiXCR, TCRdb reanalyzed the PCR reads. The top ten hold about 3.9% of the sample, which has 85,000 to 95,000 clones, more than 12% seen once. Thyroid surgery had not been preceded by any treatment in any patient. The sequenced material came from blood. These receptors all stem from a female donor with papillary thyroid cancer or a benign thyroid nodule (not recorded which). Some clones in this sample may be carry-over from other donors' samples.

This clone appeared a few times. The CDR3 spells CASSEVTSGYNEQFF. The DNA of the CDR3 is TGTGCCAGCAGTGAAGTGACTAGCGGCTACAATGAGCAGTTCTTC. The chain links TRBV6-1 to TRBJ2-1; 9 bases map to TRBD2. The CDR3 sequence is 15 residues long. V shed 1 base, J shed 3 bases, and the junction held 1 base outside the gene matches. Germline loops: CDR1 MNHNS, CDR2 SASEGT.

This clone has a count of ten or more. J is TRBJ1-5 and V is TRBV7-2; perhaps TRBD1 as D (6 bases). The CDR3 sequence is 15 residues long. Trimming cost V 2 bases and J 4 bases, with 12 bases left between them. Germline V gene lookup returns CDR1 SGHTA and CDR2 FQGNSA. The CDR3 reads CASSLTGQTNQPQHF. CDR3 nucleotide sequence: TGTGCCAGCAGCTTAACAGGACAGACAAATCAGCCCCAGCATTTT.

With regard to this clone: One end of the junction varies from germline; a read error may be responsible. This chain links TRBV2 with TRBJ2-1, with no clear D. CDR3 size: 14 residues. Per germline, CDR1 SNHLY and CDR2 FYNNEI. The CDR3 region has the DNA TGTGCCAACAGTCCGGACGTCTCCTACAATGAGCAGTTCTTC. Amino acids: CANSPDVSYNEQFF.

Turning to this clone: A read error may explain this, as a much larger clone is one base away. The genes are TRBV5-1 and TRBJ1-2; TRBD1 is a possible D gene (5 bases). The germline V gene encodes CDR1 SGHRS and CDR2 YFSETQ. CDR3 length equals 13 residues. V lost 5 bases to trimming and J lost 8 bases, with 16 bases between them. CDR3 bases: TGCGCCAGCAGGCTGGACAAGGTAGGAGGCTACACCTTC. It codes for CASRLDKVGGYTF.

This clone was picked up many times. CDR3 sequence (DNA): TGTGCCAGCAGTGTACCGGGACAGGTAGTGAACACTGAAGCTTTCTTT. It specifies CASSVPGQVVNTEAFF. This chain joins TRBV2 and TRBJ1-1, with 8 positions matching TRBD1. This CDR3 is 16 amino acids long. The junction had 7 bases not matched to a gene; V was cut back by 4 bases and J by 0 bases. Germline V gives CDR1 SNHLY, CDR2 FYNNEI.

In this sample, this clone turned up many times. The chain carries TRBV5-6 and TRBJ2-7; 8 bases map to TRBD1. Looked up from germline, CDR1 is SGHDT and CDR2 is YYEEEE. V was clipped by 3 bases and J by 4 bases; unmatched bases: 6. The CDR3 is made up of 14 amino acids. The CDR3 here is CASSWTGKEYEQYF. The CDR3 region has the DNA TGTGCCAGCAGCTGGACAGGGAAGGAGTACGAGCAGTACTTC.

This clone was recorded many times. The V call is TRBV5-1, the J call TRBJ1-1; tentative D call: TRBD1 (5 bases). Germline V lookup: CDR1 SGHRS, CDR2 YFSETQ. The length of the CDR3 is 16 residues. V dropped 3 bases and J dropped 4 bases, with 19 bases sitting between them. CDR3 in amino acids: CASSWGSGRIGTEAFF. The CDR3 bases are TGCGCCAGCAGCTGGGGGTCCGGGCGGATTGGCACTGAAGCTTTCTTT.

V usage is TRBV20-1 and J usage is TRBJ2-7, with a tentative D call TRBD1 (5 bases). This CDR3 has 15 amino acids. Trimming stripped 2 bases from V and 2 bases from J, with 16 bases between. CDR1 and CDR2 (germline): DFQATT, SNEGSKA (reference sequence). CDR3 nucleotide sequence: TGCAGTGCTAGATCCTGGACATGGAGCGCCTACGAGCAGTACTTC. Amino acid sequence: CSARSWTWSAYEQYF.

As for this clone: It may be a read error: a sequence one base away is much more abundant. V and J are TRBV19 and TRBJ2-1; D gene uncertain. This CDR3 comprises 12 residues. Germline CDR1 LNHDA, CDR2 SQIVND (reference sequence). CDR3 residues: CASSITPNGQFF. CDR3 in DNA: TGTGCCAGTAGTATAACCCCCAATGGGCAGTTCTTC.

The chain joins TRBV5-4 to TRBJ2-5, with D tentatively TRBD1 or TRBD2 (5 bases each). V lost 4 bases and J lost 3, with 10 bases in between. Germline V gives CDR1 SGHNT, CDR2 YYREEE (reference sequence). There are 13 residues in the CDR3. The CDR3 loop is CASSPGAEETQYF. CDR3 DNA sequence: TGTGCCAGCAGCCCCGGGGCTGAAGAGACCCAGTACTTC.

This clone was seen many times. V and J are TRBV20-1 and TRBJ1-4, with TRBD1 matching 8 bases. There are 14 residues in the CDR3. Germline V gene sequence: CDR1 DFQATT, CDR2 SNEGSKA (reference sequence). With 2 bases clipped from V and 7 bases from J, the junction kept 6 bases outside the gene matches. CDR3 in DNA: TGCAGTGCTAGACAGGGGGCTGGGGGTGAAAAACTGTTTTTT. It codes for CSARQGAGGEKLFF.

In this sample, this clone turned up many times. The chain is built from TRBV24-1 and TRBJ2-3; 12 nucleotides align to TRBD2. This CDR3 region has 15 residues. Germline CDR1 and CDR2: KGHDR and SFDVKD. Trimming took 7 bases from V and 3 from J; bases not matched to a gene: 4. The CDR3: CATSTSGGITDTQYF. In nucleotides, the CDR3 is TGTGCCACCAGCACTAGCGGGGGGATTACAGATACGCAGTATTTT.

This clone was observed at least ten times. This sequence joins TRBV11-1 and TRBJ1-1; tentatively, D is TRBD1 (6 bases). The CDR3 runs 17 residues. Germline CDR1 and CDR2: SGHAT and FQDESV (reference sequence). V gave up 3 bases and J gave up 1 base, with 18 bases separating them. The CDR3 nucleotides are TGTGCCAGCAGCTTGCTAACCTCCGGGACACGGAACACTGAAGCTTTCTTT. This encodes CASSLLTSGTRNTEAFF.

This clone has a count of ten or more. This chain joins TRBV28 and TRBJ2-1; D may match TRBD1 or TRBD2 (5 bases each). V was cut by 5 bases and J by 9 bases, with 14 bases left in between. Germline CDR1 MDHEN, CDR2 SYDVKM. This CDR3 is 13 amino acids long. CDR3 region: CASSPTTGLEQFF. The CDR3 DNA is TGTGCCAGCAGTCCAACAACGGGGCTTGAGCAGTTCTTC.

This clone was picked up many times. A read error is possible here, since a much larger clone lies one base away. The chain joins TRBV10-3 to TRBJ2-7, with 7 bases lining up with TRBD1. V trimming: 8 bases; J trimming: 3 bases; junction bases outside the gene matches: 1. CDR1 and CDR2 (germline): ENHRY, SYGVKD. The CDR3 has 11 amino acids. The CDR3 DNA reads TGTGCCATCTGGGACAGCTACGAGCAGTACTTC. Translating it yields CAIWDSYEQYF.

To note about this clone: The CDR3 does not end in the conserved phenylalanine or tryptophan, so this is likely a read error. The DNA of the CDR3 is TGTGCCAGCACCCCGGGGGAGGCGGGGGAAGAGACCCAGTACTCC. Residues: CASTPGEAGEETQYS. This rearrangement joins TRBV6-1 to TRBJ2-5, with TRBD2 matching 7 bases. The germline V gene encodes CDR1 MNHNS and CDR2 SASEGT. With V trimmed by 7 bases and J by 3 bases, 11 bases remained unmatched. CDR3 length: 15 amino acids.

This clone was recorded at least ten times. Written as DNA, the CDR3 is TGTGCCAGCAGCCTAGGAGGGACAGCCCAAATCTATGGCTACACCTTC. Its translation: CASSLGGTAQIYGYTF. The chain uses TRBV11-2 and TRBJ1-2; 7 bases fit TRBD1. Germline V gene data show CDR1 as SGHAT and CDR2 as FQNNGV. The CDR3 runs 16 residues. J was trimmed by 4 bases and V by 5 bases; bases with no gene match: 13.

The chain employs TRBV27 and TRBJ2-2; 10 bases are shared with TRBD2. The CDR3 is 19 amino acids. Germline lookup yields CDR1 MNHEY and CDR2 SMNVEV (reference sequence). With 0 bases clipped from V and 5 bases from J, the junction kept 12 bases outside the gene matches. The CDR3 region has the DNA TGTGCCAGCAGTTTATCGGTCGGGTTCGGTAGCGGGGGGACCGGGGAGCTGTTTTTT. This codes for CASSLSVGFGSGGTGELFF.

The table lists this clone with many counts. The chain has TRBV7-9 and TRBJ2-1; TRBD1 might be the D (6 bases). The CDR3 consists of 15 residues. V dropped 6 bases and J dropped 4 bases, with 16 bases sitting between them. The germline gives CDR1 SEHNR, CDR2 FQNEAQ (reference sequence). The CDR3 here is CASRQTGLGYNEQFF. DNA of the CDR3: TGTGCCAGCAGACAAACAGGGCTTGGGTACAATGAGCAGTTCTTC.

A few counts support this clone. A read error may be the cause here, since a much bigger clone is one base away. This chain links TRBV12-3 or TRBV12-4 with TRBJ2-3; possible D gene TRBD2, 6 bases. The CDR3 has 13 amino acids. This CDR3 reads CASRGGWADTKYF. The CDR3 DNA reads TGTGCCAGCAGGGGGGGATGGGCAGATACGAAGTATTTT.

For this clone: The junction does not match germline at one end; this may be a read error. CDR3 sequence (DNA): TGTGCCAGCAGGCAACGGAGGCCCCAAGAGACCCGGTACTTC. Protein: CASRQRRPQETRYF. The J gene is TRBJ2-5, the V gene TRBV27; possibly TRBD2 for D (5 bases). The CDR3 loop spans 14 amino acids. The germline CDR1 and CDR2 sequences are MNHEY and SMNVEV (reference sequence).

This clone was counted many times. The junction and the germline gene differ at one end; a read error may be behind it. This chain joins TRBV25-1 and TRBJ2-2; the match to TRBD2 covers 13 bases. The CDR3 extends over 14 amino acids. Germline V gene data show CDR1 as MGHDK and CDR2 as SYGVNS. Here the CDR3 DNA reads TGTGTCAGCGGGACTAGCGGGGACACCGGGGAGCTGTTTTTT. It encodes CVSGTSGDTGELFF.

This clone was detected ten times or more. This rearrangement joins TRBV12-3 or TRBV12-4 to TRBJ2-2, with D perhaps matching TRBD2 (5 bases). The CDR3 is 15 residues long. Deletions cut 2 bases from V and 9 bases from J, with 16 bases between. CDR3 DNA sequence: TGTGCCAGCAGTTTAAGGGCGAGGGTTGGAAGGGAGCTGTTTTTT. Amino acid sequence: CASSLRARVGRELFF.

Many counts were recorded for this clone. The rearrangement uses TRBV28 and TRBJ2-7; tentatively, D is TRBD1 or TRBD2 (5 bases each). Germline assignment: CDR1 MDHEN and CDR2 SYDVKM. Trimming shortened V by 3 bases and J by 4 bases, and 16 bases separated the two germline ends. CDR3 size: 15 residues. The CDR3 is CASSLLWGREYEQYF. The CDR3 nucleotides read TGTGCCAGCAGTTTGCTATGGGGCAGGGAGTACGAGCAGTACTTC.

There are many counts of this clone. The same CDR3 also results from other DNA sequences found in this sample. The J gene is TRBJ2-2, the V gene TRBV20-1, with 12 bases matching TRBD2. The CDR3 length is 15 residues. Trimming removed 5 bases from V and 6 bases from J; junction bases left unmatched: 7. Germline V gene lookup returns CDR1 DFQATT and CDR2 SNEGSKA (reference sequence). In DNA, the CDR3 is TGCAGTGCTGAACCTAGCGGGGGGGCGGCCGGGGAGCTGTTTTTT. Translation gives CSAEPSGGAAGELFF.

This clone occurred a few times. A read error may be the cause here, since a much bigger clone is one base away. The chain recombines TRBV5-8 with TRBJ2-7, with a weak D call TRBD2 (5 bases). V shed 1 base and J shed 5 bases, with 7 bases lying between them. The CDR3 consists of 12 residues. Looked up from germline, CDR1 is SGHTS and CDR2 is YDEGEE. The CDR3 DNA is TGTGCCAGCAGCTTGCGGAGGCACGAGCAGTACTTC. The encoded protein is CASSLRRHEQYF.

Ten or more counts support this clone. This chain uses TRBV6-1 with TRBJ2-4, with D uncertain. The CDR3 consists of 17 residues. The germline CDR1 and CDR2 sequences are MNHNS and SASEGT. V gave up 6 bases and J gave up 0 bases, with 18 bases separating them. The CDR3 coding sequence is TGTGCCAGCAGCGAAATGCCACTGTCCTTAGCCAAAAACATTCAGTACTTC. Its translation: CASSEMPLSLAKNIQYF.